This TCR beta chain was identified in a study of cytomegalovirus exposure and HLA in healthy donors. Findings of the study overall: No immune exposure information besides CMV serostatus was available. Analyses of presence/absence relied on an assumption of roughly uniform sequencing depth across donors. A later analysis reportedly found that, within productive TCRs, an Asian-associated ancestry cluster had fewer N-insertions than the mean observed across the roughly 700 donors.

With regard to this clone: The antigen is unknown. A read error may produce the germline difference seen at one junction end. Other DNA sequences in this sample translate to the same CDR3.

Germline assignment: CDR1 SEHNR and CDR2 FQNEAQ (reference sequence). This CDR3 spans 11 amino acids. With 60 Vbeta and 13 Jbeta primers, the PCR was carried out. Data came from immunoSEQ multiplex PCR; TCRdb stores just in-frame clones and leaves some out. The sample contains around 300,000 clones, 72% of which appear only once. This sequence was found in a female donor in good health and CMV-seronegative. This rearrangement joins TRBV7-9 to TRBJ1-2, with D maybe TRBD1 (6 bases). The source material was PBMCs. CDR3 nucleotides: TGCGCCAGCAGCTTAGGGACAGGCTACACCTTC. It encodes CASSLGTGYTF.